These 15 T cell receptor beta chains came from one sample sequenced in a study of a mutant IDH1 vaccine in newly diagnosed glioma. The table came from immunoSEQ multiplex PCR; TCRdb's copy has only in-frame clones and leaves some out. The table lists 95,000 to 120,000 clones, 90% of them singletons. These receptors have no identified antigens. The time point is: week 11, during vaccination. Doses consisted of 300 ug of mutant IDH1 20-mer peptide each, paired with topical imiquimod. The input for sequencing was PBMCs, taken from a glioma patient whose treatment included an IDH1 peptide vaccine. The receptors shown here come from a woman in her 50s with glioma.

The CDR3, as DNA: TGCGCCAGCAGCTTGACGGCGGGAGGAGGTTACGAGCAGTACTTC. It is translated as CASSLTAGGGYEQYF. The chain uses TRBV5-1 and TRBJ2-7; 8 nucleotides line up with TRBD2. Trimming removed 1 base from V and 4 bases from J; junction bases left unmatched: 7. The CDR3 has 15 residues. Looked up from germline, CDR1 is SGHRS and CDR2 is YFSETQ.

There are a few counts of this clone. The rearrangement links TRBV5-1 to TRBJ2-2; D unclear. The CDR3 length is 13 residues. V dropped 2 bases and J dropped 4 bases, with 6 bases sitting between them. The germline V gene encodes CDR1 SGHRS and CDR2 YFSETQ. This CDR3 is CASSFVRTGELFF. In nucleotides, the CDR3 is TGCGCCAGCAGCTTCGTCCGCACCGGGGAGCTGTTTTTT.

This chain uses TRBV5-1 with TRBJ2-3, with D maybe TRBD2 (6 bases). The CDR3 runs 17 residues. Looked up from germline, CDR1 is SGHRS and CDR2 is YFSETQ. V gave up 2 bases and J gave up 5 bases, with 21 bases separating them. Here the CDR3 reads CASSLIHSGGRGDTQYF. The DNA of the CDR3 is TGCGCCAGCAGCTTAATTCATAGCGGCGGGCGGGGAGATACGCAGTATTTT.

The chain joins TRBV2 to TRBJ1-4; no clear D gene. The CDR3 consists of 16 residues. Deletions cut 3 bases from V and 5 bases from J, with 16 bases between. The germline V gene encodes CDR1 SNHLY and CDR2 FYNNEI. The CDR3 nucleotides read TGTGCCAGCAGTGAGATAGACTGGGGAGTAAATGAAAAACTGTTTTTT. Translation gives CASSEIDWGVNEKLFF.

The chain is built from TRBV5-1 and TRBJ2-1; D unclear. CDR3 size: 13 residues. The germline V gene has CDR1 SGHRS and CDR2 YFSETQ. Trimming cost V 0 bases and J 9 bases, with 10 bases left between them. CDR3 nucleotide sequence: TGCGCCAGCAGCTTGGCCCTGGAAACTGAGCAGTTCTTC. Translation gives CASSLALETEQFF.

This sequence joins TRBV15 and TRBJ1-1; D is unclear. CDR1 is LNHNV, CDR2 YYDKDF, per germline (reference sequence). Between the trimmed V and J ends, which lost 0 bases and 2 bases, there was a span of 10 bases. The CDR3 covers 15 residues. The CDR3 region is CATSRDRADNTEAFF. The DNA of the CDR3 is TGTGCCACCAGCAGAGATCGGGCTGATAACACTGAAGCTTTCTTT.

The chain couples TRBV5-4 to TRBJ2-1, with D unclear. Germline V lookup: CDR1 SGHNT, CDR2 YYREEE (reference sequence). Trimming took 5 bases from V and 6 from J, leaving 15 bases between them. CDR3 size: 14 residues. DNA for the CDR3: TGTGCCAGCAGTATAGACGGACGTGCCAATGAGCAGTTCTTC. This encodes CASSIDGRANEQFF.

Of note for this clone: The sample holds other DNA sequences that translate to the same CDR3. The chain has TRBV9 and TRBJ2-1, with 11 bases aligning to TRBD2. This CDR3 region has 15 residues. The germline V gene has CDR1 SGDLS and CDR2 YYNGEE. J lost 4 bases, V lost 3 bases, and 3 bases had no gene match. The CDR3 bases are TGTGCCAGCAGCGGGGGGACTAGCGGTTACAATGAGCAGTTCTTC. Translating gives CASSGGTSGYNEQFF.

The chain carries TRBV28 and TRBJ2-3; TRBD2 agrees at 10 bases. Germline V gene lookup returns CDR1 MDHEN and CDR2 SYDVKM. The CDR3 length is 16 residues. With 5 bases clipped from V and 6 bases from J, the junction kept 11 bases outside the gene matches. The CDR3 nucleotides are TGTGCCAGCAGTCGAAAGGGACTAGCGAGTGGGGATACGCAGTATTTT. This codes for CASSRKGLASGDTQYF.

In its sample, this clone was seen once. The rearrangement uses TRBV27 and TRBJ2-7; tentatively, D is TRBD2 (5 bases). Germline V gene sequence: CDR1 MNHEY, CDR2 SMNVEV (reference sequence). The CDR3 consists of 14 residues. With 8 bases removed from V and 0 bases from J, the gap between germline ends came to 14 bases. This CDR3 is CASDNLEGSYEQYF. Here the CDR3 DNA reads TGTGCCAGCGACAATTTAGAGGGCTCCTACGAGCAGTACTTC.

This chain uses TRBV28 with TRBJ2-7; D is ambiguous. The CDR3 runs 11 residues. Between the trimmed V and J ends, which lost 2 bases and 6 bases, there was a span of 5 bases. Germline V lookup: CDR1 MDHEN, CDR2 SYDVKM. CDR3 in DNA: TGTGCCAGCAGTTTAAATGGCGAGCAGTACTTC. It encodes CASSLNGEQYF. Complete variable domain (other parts from reference TRBV28 and TRBJ2-7): DVKVTQSSRYLVKRTGEKVFLECVQDMDHENMFWYRQDPGLGLRLIYFSYDVKMKEKGDIPEGYSVSREKKERFSLILESASTNQTSMYLCASSLNGEQYFGPGTRLTVT.

This chain joins TRBV11-2 and TRBJ2-1, with 7 bases aligning to TRBD1. V was pared by 5 bases and J by 3 bases, with 7 bases of the junction left unmatched. There are 15 residues in the CDR3. Germline V lookup: CDR1 SGHAT, CDR2 FQNNGV. CDR3 in DNA: TGTGCCAGCAGCCCTCTAGGGGGCCGCTACAATGAGCAGTTCTTC. It encodes CASSPLGGRYNEQFF.

V usage is TRBV4-1 and J usage is TRBJ2-7; TRBD1 matches at 10 bases. Germline CDR1 and CDR2: MGHRA and YSYEKL. The CDR3 spans 14 residues. V shed 4 bases and J 6 bases; nucleotides not matched to a gene: 6. DNA for the CDR3: TGCGCCAGCAGCCTGGGACAGGGGTCATTCGAGCAGTACTTC. Protein product: CASSLGQGSFEQYF.

The rearrangement links TRBV29-1 to TRBJ2-2; 7 bases are shared with TRBD1. This CDR3 has 13 residues. Germline-derived CDR1 and CDR2 are SQVTM and ANQGSEA. The J segment lost 4 bases and the V segment lost 7 bases, leaving 6 bases of the junction unmatched. The CDR3 DNA reads as TGCAGCGCACCCGGGACAGCCACCGGGGAGCTGTTTTTT. Its protein is CSAPGTATGELFF.

J is TRBJ2-2 and V is TRBV10-3, with D possibly TRBD2 on 5 matching bases. The V end was cut by 8 bases, the J end by 1 base, with 11 bases between. There are 14 residues in the CDR3. CDR1 and CDR2 (germline): ENHRY, SYGVKD. The chain's CDR3 is CAILSGGNTGELFF. CDR3 bases: TGTGCCATCCTCAGCGGAGGGAACACCGGGGAGCTGTTTTTT.